This T cell receptor (beta chain) is drawn from a study of blood T cell repertoires in COVID-19. CDR3 length equals 14 residues. From germline, CDR1 is LGHNT and CDR2 FRNRAP. V lost 4 bases and J 6 bases, leaving 13 bases between the germline ends. Libraries were prepared by immunoSEQ multiplex PCR; TCRdb keeps only in-frame clonotypes and omits some of them. The table lists hundreds of thousands of clones, roughly 85% of them singletons. This sequence joins TRBV12-5 and TRBJ1-3, with a possible D match to TRBD1 (6 bases). Sequencing was carried out using peripheral blood. The receptor's source is an elderly woman with acute or convalescent COVID-19. CDR3 loop: CASGSTGRSNTIYF. CDR3 in DNA: TGTGCTAGTGGTTCTACAGGGAGATCAAACACCATATATTTT.